The 5 T cell receptor beta chains given below trace back to one sample, sequenced in a study of blood T cell repertoires in COVID-19 (dated by TCRdb to about 2020). The library was made by the immunoSEQ multiplex PCR assay. The table comes from immuneACCESS by way of TCRdb, which keeps in-frame sequences with V and J called. Part of the clones is missing from these tables; in studies checked, under half for an unresolved V gene and the rest for unknown reasons. For this sample the table gives some 73,000 clones, of which about 85% were detected only once. The ten largest clones capture 30% to 40% of the sample. The sequencing sample was made of peripheral blood. These receptors all stem from a woman aged 80 or over with active or convalescent COVID-19.

J is TRBJ2-7 and V is TRBV28; unclear D gene. V was trimmed by 6 bases and J by 3 bases, leaving 12 bases between them. CDR3 length: 13 residues. Looked up from germline, CDR1 is MDHEN and CDR2 is SYDVKM. CDR3: CASSPNSHYEQYF. CDR3 nucleotide sequence: TGTGCCAGCAGCCCTAATTCCCACTACGAGCAGTACTTC.

This clone was counted ten times or more. The V gene is TRBV4-3, the J gene TRBJ2-2; possibly TRBD1 for D (5 bases). The V gene lost 0 bases and the J gene lost 8 bases, with 10 bases spanning the gap. The germline gives CDR1 LGHNA, CDR2 YSLEER. This CDR3 has 14 residues. The CDR3 DNA sequence: TGCGCCAGCAGCCAAGAGGCAGGGTCTGGGGAGCTGTTTTTT. Translating it yields CASSQEAGSGELFF.

The V and J genes are TRBV5-1 and TRBJ2-5; TRBD2 agrees at 13 bases. The CDR3 length is 17 residues. The germline V gene encodes CDR1 SGHRS and CDR2 YFSETQ. The trim removed 0 bases at V and 5 bases at J, leaving 7 bases unmatched. CDR3 residues: CASSLVTSGGSWETQYF. The CDR3, as DNA: TGCGCCAGCAGCTTGGTGACTAGCGGGGGGTCGTGGGAGACCCAGTACTTC.

The rearrangement links TRBV24-1 to TRBJ2-2; TRBD1 matches 9 bases. This CDR3 spans 14 amino acids. V lost 9 bases and J lost 4; bases outside the gene matches: 5. Germline V lookup: CDR1 KGHDR, CDR2 SFDVKD. The CDR3 DNA is TGTGCCACCGAGGGACAGGGTCGCACCGGGGAGCTGTTTTTT. This codes for CATEGQGRTGELFF.

The V call is TRBV7-2, the J call TRBJ1-5; tentatively, D is TRBD1 (6 bases). V lost 4 bases and J lost 4, with 14 bases in between. The CDR3 runs 15 residues. Germline V CDR1 and CDR2: SGHTA, FQGNSA. The CDR3 DNA sequence: TGTGCCAGCAGCTCGCCGGGACAAATTAATCAGCCCCAGCATTTT. It codes for CASSSPGQINQPQHF.